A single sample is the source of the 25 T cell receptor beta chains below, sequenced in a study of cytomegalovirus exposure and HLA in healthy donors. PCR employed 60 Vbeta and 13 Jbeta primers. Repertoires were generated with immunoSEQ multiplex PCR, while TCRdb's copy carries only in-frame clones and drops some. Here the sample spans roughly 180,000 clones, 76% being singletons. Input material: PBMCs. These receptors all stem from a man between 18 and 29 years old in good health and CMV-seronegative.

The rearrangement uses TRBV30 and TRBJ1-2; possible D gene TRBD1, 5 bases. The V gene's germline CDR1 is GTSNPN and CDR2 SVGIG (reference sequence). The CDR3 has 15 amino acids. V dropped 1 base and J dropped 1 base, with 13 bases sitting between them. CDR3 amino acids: CAWSEGQGNNYGYTF. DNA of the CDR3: TGTGCCTGGAGTGAAGGGCAGGGAAATAACTATGGCTACACCTTC. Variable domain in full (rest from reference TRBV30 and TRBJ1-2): SQTIHQWPATLVQPVGSPLSLECTVEGTSNPNLYWYRQAAGRGLQLLFYSVGIGQISSEVPQNLSASRPQDRQFILSSKKLLLSDSGFYLCAWSEGQGNNYGYTFGSGTRLTVV.

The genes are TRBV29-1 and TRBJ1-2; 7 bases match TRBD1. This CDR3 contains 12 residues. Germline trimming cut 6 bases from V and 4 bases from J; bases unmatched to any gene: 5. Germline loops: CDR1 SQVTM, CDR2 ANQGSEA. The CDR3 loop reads CSVPTGVYGYTF. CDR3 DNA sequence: TGCAGCGTGCCTACAGGGGTCTATGGCTACACCTTC.

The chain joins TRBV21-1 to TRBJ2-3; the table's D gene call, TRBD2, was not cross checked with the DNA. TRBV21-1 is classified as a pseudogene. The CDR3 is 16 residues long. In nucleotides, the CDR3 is TGTGCCAGCAGCAGCCACCTCGGACTGAGAACAGATACGCAGTATTTT. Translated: CASSSHLGLRTDTQYF.

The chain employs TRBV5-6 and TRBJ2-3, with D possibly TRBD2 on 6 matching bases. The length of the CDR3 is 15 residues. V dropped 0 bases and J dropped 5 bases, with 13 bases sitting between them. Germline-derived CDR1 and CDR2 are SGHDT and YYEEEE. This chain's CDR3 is CASSLVAREEDTQYF. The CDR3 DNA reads TGTGCCAGCAGCTTGGTTGCCAGGGAGGAAGATACGCAGTATTTT.

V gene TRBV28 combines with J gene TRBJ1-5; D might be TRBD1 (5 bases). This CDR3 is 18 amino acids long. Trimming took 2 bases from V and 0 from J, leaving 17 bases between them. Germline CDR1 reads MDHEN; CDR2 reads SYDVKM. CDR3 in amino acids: CASSLGLRTTNSNQPQHF. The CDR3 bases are TGTGCCAGCAGTTTAGGCTTGCGGACAACAAATAGCAATCAGCCCCAGCATTTT.

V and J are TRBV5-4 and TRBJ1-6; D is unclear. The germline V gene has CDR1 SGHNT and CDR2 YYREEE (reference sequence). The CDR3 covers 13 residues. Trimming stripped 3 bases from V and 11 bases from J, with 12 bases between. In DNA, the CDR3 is TGTGCCAGCAGCTCCCGAGATTCAACACCCCTCCACTTT. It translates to CASSSRDSTPLHF.

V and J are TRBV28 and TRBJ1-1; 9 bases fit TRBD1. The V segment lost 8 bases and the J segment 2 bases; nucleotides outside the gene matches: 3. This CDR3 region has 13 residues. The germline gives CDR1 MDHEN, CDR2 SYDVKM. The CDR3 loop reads CASVGQGNTEAFF. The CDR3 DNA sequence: TGTGCCAGCGTGGGACAGGGAAACACTGAAGCTTTCTTT.

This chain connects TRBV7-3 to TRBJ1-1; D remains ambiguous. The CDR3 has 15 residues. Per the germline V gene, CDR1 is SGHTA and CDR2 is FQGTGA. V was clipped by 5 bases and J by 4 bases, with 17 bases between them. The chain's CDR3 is CASSPTGFQPTEAFF. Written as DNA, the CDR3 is TGTGCCAGCAGCCCAACGGGGTTCCAGCCCACTGAAGCTTTCTTT.

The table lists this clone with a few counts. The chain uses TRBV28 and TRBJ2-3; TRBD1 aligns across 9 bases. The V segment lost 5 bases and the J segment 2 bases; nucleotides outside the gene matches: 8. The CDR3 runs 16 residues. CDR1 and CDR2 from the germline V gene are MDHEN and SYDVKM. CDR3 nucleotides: TGTGCCAGCAGTAAAACAGGGGGCGCAAACACAGATACGCAGTATTTT. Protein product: CASSKTGGANTDTQYF. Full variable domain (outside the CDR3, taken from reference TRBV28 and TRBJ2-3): DVKVTQSSRYLVKRTGEKVFLECVQDMDHENMFWYRQDPGLGLRLIYFSYDVKMKEKGDIPEGYSVSREKKERFSLILESASTNQTSMYLCASSKTGGANTDTQYFGPGTRLTVL.

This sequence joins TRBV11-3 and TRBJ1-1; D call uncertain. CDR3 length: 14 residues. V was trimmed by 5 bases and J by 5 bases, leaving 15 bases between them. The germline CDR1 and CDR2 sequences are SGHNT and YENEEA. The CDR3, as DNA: TGTGCCAGCAGCCCCGGCGGACGGGAGACTGAAGCTTTCTTT. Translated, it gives CASSPGGRETEAFF.

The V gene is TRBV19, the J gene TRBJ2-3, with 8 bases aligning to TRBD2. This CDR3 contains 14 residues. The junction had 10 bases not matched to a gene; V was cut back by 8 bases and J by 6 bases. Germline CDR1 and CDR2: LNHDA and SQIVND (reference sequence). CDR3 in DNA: TGTGCCAGTGGAACCTTAGGACTAGCCGATACGCAGTATTTT. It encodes CASGTLGLADTQYF.

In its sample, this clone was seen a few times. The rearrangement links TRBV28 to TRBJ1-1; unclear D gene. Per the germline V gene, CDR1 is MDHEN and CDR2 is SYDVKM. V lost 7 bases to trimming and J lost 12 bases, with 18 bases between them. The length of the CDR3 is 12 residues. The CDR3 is CASILATGETFF. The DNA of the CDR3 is TGTGCCAGCATTCTAGCAACGGGAGAGACTTTCTTT.

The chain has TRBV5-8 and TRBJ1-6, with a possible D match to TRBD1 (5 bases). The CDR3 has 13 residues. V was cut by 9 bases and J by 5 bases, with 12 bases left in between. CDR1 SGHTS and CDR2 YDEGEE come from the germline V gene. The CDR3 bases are TGTGCCACCCGGGGGTCAAATAATTCACCCCTCCACTTT. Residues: CATRGSNNSPLHF.

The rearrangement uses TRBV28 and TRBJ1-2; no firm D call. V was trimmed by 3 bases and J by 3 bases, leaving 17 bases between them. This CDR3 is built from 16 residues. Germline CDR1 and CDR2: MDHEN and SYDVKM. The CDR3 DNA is TGTGCCAGCAGTTTCGGGAGCGGAGGGTTTGACTATGGCTACACCTTC. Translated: CASSFGSGGFDYGYTF.

The CDR3 loop reads CASSAQHGNQPQHF. The CDR3 DNA is TGTGCCAGCAGTGCCCAACATGGCAATCAGCCCCAGCATTTT. The chain combines TRBV6-1 with TRBJ1-5, with D unresolved. The CDR3 loop spans 14 amino acids. From germline, CDR1 is MNHNS and CDR2 SASEGT. V dropped 4 bases and J dropped 2 bases, with 9 bases sitting between them.

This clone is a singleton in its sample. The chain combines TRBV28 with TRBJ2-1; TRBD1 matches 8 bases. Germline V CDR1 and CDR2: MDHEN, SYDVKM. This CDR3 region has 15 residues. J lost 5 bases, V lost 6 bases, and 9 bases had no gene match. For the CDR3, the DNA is TGTGCCAGCAGCCAAATGGGGACAGGTGACAATGAGCAGTTCTTC. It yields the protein CASSQMGTGDNEQFF. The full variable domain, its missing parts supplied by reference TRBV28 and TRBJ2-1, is DVKVTQSSRYLVKRTGEKVFLECVQDMDHENMFWYRQDPGLGLRLIYFSYDVKMKEKGDIPEGYSVSREKKERFSLILESASTNQTSMYLCASSQMGTGDNEQFFGPGTRLTVL.

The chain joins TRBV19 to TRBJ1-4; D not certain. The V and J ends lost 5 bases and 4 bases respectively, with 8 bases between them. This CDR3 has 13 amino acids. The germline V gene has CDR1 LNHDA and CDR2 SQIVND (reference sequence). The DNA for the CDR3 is TGTGCCAGTAGTTTCAGGCGTAATGAAAAACTGTTTTTT. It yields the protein CASSFRRNEKLFF.

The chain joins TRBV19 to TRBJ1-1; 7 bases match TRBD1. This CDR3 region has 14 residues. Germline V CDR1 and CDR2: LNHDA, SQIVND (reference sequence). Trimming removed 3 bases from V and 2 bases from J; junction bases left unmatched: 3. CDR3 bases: TGTGCCAGTAGTATGCAGGGGGACAACACTGAAGCTTTCTTT. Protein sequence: CASSMQGDNTEAFF.

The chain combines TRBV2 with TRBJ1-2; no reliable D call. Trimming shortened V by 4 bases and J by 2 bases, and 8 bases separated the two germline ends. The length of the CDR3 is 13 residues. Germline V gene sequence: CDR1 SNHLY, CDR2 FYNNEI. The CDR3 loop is CASSVEDNYGYTF. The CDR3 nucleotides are TGTGCCAGCAGTGTGGAGGACAACTATGGCTACACCTTC.

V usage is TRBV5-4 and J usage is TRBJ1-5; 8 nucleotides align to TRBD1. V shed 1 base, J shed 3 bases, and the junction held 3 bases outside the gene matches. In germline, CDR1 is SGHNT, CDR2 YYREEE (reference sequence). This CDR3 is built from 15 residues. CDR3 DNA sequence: TGTGCCAGCAGCTTGCAGGGGGCTGTCAATCAGCCCCAGCATTTT. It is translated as CASSLQGAVNQPQHF.

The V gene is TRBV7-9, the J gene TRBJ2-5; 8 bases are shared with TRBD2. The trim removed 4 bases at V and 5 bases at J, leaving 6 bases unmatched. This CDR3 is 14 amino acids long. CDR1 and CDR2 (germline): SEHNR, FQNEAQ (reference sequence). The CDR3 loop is CASSSGTRLETQYF. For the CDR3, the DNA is TGTGCCAGCAGCTCCGGGACTAGACTGGAGACCCAGTACTTC.

CDR3 region: CASSGARQETQYF. The CDR3 DNA reads TGTGCCAGCAGTGGGGCAAGACAAGAGACCCAGTACTTC. This rearrangement joins TRBV2 to TRBJ2-5; D gene unclear. CDR3 length: 13 residues. Between the trimmed V and J ends, which lost 4 bases and 2 bases, there was a span of 8 bases. The germline gives CDR1 SNHLY, CDR2 FYNNEI.

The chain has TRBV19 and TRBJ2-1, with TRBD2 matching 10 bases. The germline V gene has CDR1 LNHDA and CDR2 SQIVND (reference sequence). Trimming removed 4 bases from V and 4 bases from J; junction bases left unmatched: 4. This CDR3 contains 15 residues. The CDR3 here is CASSRTSGIYNEQFF. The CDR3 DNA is TGTGCCAGTAGTAGGACTAGCGGAATATACAATGAGCAGTTCTTC.

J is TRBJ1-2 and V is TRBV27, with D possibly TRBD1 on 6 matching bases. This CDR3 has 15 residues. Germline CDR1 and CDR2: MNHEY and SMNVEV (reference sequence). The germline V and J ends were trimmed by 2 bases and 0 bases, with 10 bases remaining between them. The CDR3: CASSLDPGANYGYTF. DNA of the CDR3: TGTGCCAGCAGTTTAGATCCAGGGGCTAACTATGGCTACACCTTC.

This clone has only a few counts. The CDR3 region has the DNA TGTGCCAGCAGCACCCGTCGGGGGGCGAGGGAGCAGTACTTC. Its translation: CASSTRRGAREQYF. The chain couples TRBV5-6 to TRBJ2-7; maybe TRBD2 (7 bases). CDR1 is SGHDT, CDR2 YYEEEE, per germline. Deletions cut 4 bases from V and 7 bases from J, with 18 bases between. CDR3 size: 14 residues. Based on the CDR3 plus reference TRBV5-6 and TRBJ2-7, the full variable domain is DAGVTQSPTHLIKTRGQQVTLRCSPKSGHDTVSWYQQALGQGPQFIFQYYEEEERQRGNFPDRFSGHQFPNYSSELNVNALLLGDSALYLCASSTRRGAREQYFGPGTRLTVT.